Below, one TCR beta chain is given with its context. Its target is not known. The sample is drawn from a study of CD8 T cells in ankylosing spondylitis. The CDR3 runs to 15 residues. J gave up 4 bases and V 4 bases, and 5 bases lay outside the gene matches. The germline CDR1 and CDR2 sequences are SGHRS and YFSETQ. Study-wide findings and caveats: A motif of roughly 8 highly homologous TCR beta variants was seen as apparently characteristic of ankylosing spondylitis blood. Reactive arthritis synovial fluid and blood previously showed some of these motif variants. The authors found the disease-linked clones to be CD8+ and relatively rare in peripheral blood.

It was by quantitative 5'-RACE with molecular barcodes that TCR beta libraries were made. TCRdb reprocessed the 5' RACE reads via MiXCR and lists one record per CDR3 protein. The table lists tens of thousands of distinct CDR3 sequences, 27% of them singletons. The TCR comes from a male donor with ankylosing spondylitis or in good health (not recorded which). Sample: blood, either unsorted or a sorted T cell fraction (not recorded which). The chain employs TRBV5-1 and TRBJ2-2; TRBD2 matches 9 bases. This CDR3 reads CASSELAGRTGELFF. The CDR3 nucleotides read TGCGCCAGCAGCGAACTAGCGGGCCGCACCGGGGAGCTGTTTTTT.